A single sample is the source of the 15 T cell receptor beta chains below, sequenced in a study of tumor-infiltrating lymphocytes in glioblastoma multiforme. Three nested ARM-PCR rounds with V-beta and C-beta primers built TCRB libraries. Each CDR3 protein is one row after TCRdb ran MiXCR on the multiplex PCR reads. The repertoire holds 9,300 or so distinct CDR3 sequences, with about 80% as singletons. Sequencing was done on a sample of brain tumor tissue. Source of these receptors: a male donor with glioblastoma.

The gene calls are TRBV11-2 and TRBJ2-3, with 16 bases identical to TRBD2. The CDR3 runs to 16 residues. V lost 4 bases, J lost 5 bases, and 3 bases stayed unmatched. Germline CDR1 reads SGHAT; CDR2 reads FQNNGV. The CDR3 here is CASSYGTSGRGDTQYF. CDR3 DNA sequence: TGTGCCAGCAGCTACGGGACTAGCGGGAGGGGAGATACGCAGTATTTT.

The chain employs TRBV29-1 and TRBJ2-1; TRBD2 might be the D (6 bases). Germline V gene sequence: CDR1 SQVTM, CDR2 ANQGSEA. There are 13 residues in the CDR3. The V and J ends lost 7 bases and 8 bases respectively, with 18 bases between them. The CDR3: CSAETTSIDEQFF. In nucleotides, the CDR3 is TGCAGCGCTGAGACGACTAGTATCGATGAGCAGTTCTTC.

By share, this clonotype counts as large. The rearrangement uses TRBV5-1 and TRBJ2-3; D is unclear. Trimming took 4 bases from V and 2 from J, leaving 11 bases between them. This CDR3 is 14 amino acids long. The germline gives CDR1 SGHRS, CDR2 YFSETQ. CDR3 residues: CASSQDRHTDTQYF. The CDR3 DNA follows: TGCGCCAGCAGCCAGGACCGACACACAGATACGCAGTATTTT.

The V gene is TRBV11-2, the J gene TRBJ2-3; the match to TRBD1 covers 8 bases. Germline loops: CDR1 SGHAT, CDR2 FQNNGV. This CDR3 has 15 amino acids. V gave up 6 bases and J gave up 2 bases; unmatched junction bases: 7. CDR3 residues: CASRLTGDPTDTQYF. The CDR3 DNA sequence: TGTGCCAGCAGGTTGACAGGGGATCCCACAGATACGCAGTATTTT.

This chain links TRBV20-1 with TRBJ2-1, with TRBD1 matching over 10 bases. The CDR3 contains 15 residues. Per germline, CDR1 DFQATT and CDR2 SNEGSKA (reference sequence). The V gene end was trimmed by 7 bases and the J gene end by 8 bases; junction bases not matched to a gene: 14. The CDR3 DNA follows: TGCAGTGTTTTTGACCGGGACAGGGGTCTCTATGAGCAGTTCTTC. Residues: CSVFDRDRGLYEQFF.

This chain links TRBV6-1 with TRBJ2-7; D unclear. V dropped 10 bases and J dropped 3 bases, with 10 bases sitting between them. The CDR3 extends over 11 amino acids. In germline, CDR1 is MNHNS, CDR2 SASEGT. CDR3 nucleotides: TGTGCCACGGGCAGCTACTACGAGCAGTACTTC. This translates into CATGSYYEQYF.

The chain couples TRBV6-2 or TRBV6-3 to TRBJ1-2; D gene uncertain. CDR1 is MNHEY and CDR2 is SVGEGT in the germline V gene. CDR3 length equals 12 residues. Trimming stripped 0 bases from V and 8 bases from J, with 7 bases between. The CDR3 reads CASSYSWEGYTF. CDR3 sequence (DNA): TGTGCCAGCAGTTACTCATGGGAAGGCTACACCTTC.

This clonotype appeared a few times. V and J are TRBV5-1 and TRBJ2-2; no clear D gene. Looked up from germline, CDR1 is SGHRS and CDR2 is YFSETQ. This CDR3 has 14 amino acids. V was pared by 4 bases and J by 5 bases, with 12 bases between. CDR3 bases: TGCGCCAGCAGCCCGCTTCCAAGTACCGGGGAGCTGTTTTTT. Translating gives CASSPLPSTGELFF.

This rearrangement joins TRBV11-1 to TRBJ2-1; no firm D call. Trimming cost V 5 bases and J 4 bases, with 6 bases left between them. Germline lookup yields CDR1 SGHAT and CDR2 FQDESV (reference sequence). The CDR3 covers 12 residues. The CDR3 DNA sequence: TGTGCCAGCAGCGGGATTTACAATGAGCAGTTCTTC. Translation gives CASSGIYNEQFF.

The table lists this clonotype with a few counts. One base away lies a much larger clone, so this may be a sequencing read error. This chain uses TRBV11-2 with TRBJ2-4; 7 nucleotides align to TRBD1. Looked up from germline, CDR1 is SGHAT and CDR2 is FQNNGV. The CDR3 has 14 amino acids. The V segment lost 5 bases and the J segment 3 bases; nucleotides outside the gene matches: 4. The CDR3 region is CASSPTGIKNIQYF. In DNA form, the CDR3 reads TGTGCCAGCAGCCCGACAGGGATCAAAAACATTCAGTACTTC.

J is TRBJ2-7 and V is TRBV20-1; D possibly corresponds to TRBD2 (5 bases). Trimming removed 1 base from V and 0 bases from J, with 10 bases in between. Germline V lookup: CDR1 DFQATT, CDR2 SNEGSKA (reference sequence). The CDR3 runs to 14 residues. CDR3 region: CSARVPRGSYEQYF. The CDR3 DNA is TGCAGTGCTAGAGTCCCCCGGGGCTCCTACGAGCAGTACTTC.

Turning to this clonotype: This may arise from a read error, as a much more abundant clone is one base away. The gene calls are TRBV6-5 and TRBJ2-3, with D perhaps matching TRBD1 (6 bases). The germline V gene has CDR1 MNHEY and CDR2 SVGAGI. V lost 10 bases, J lost 1 base, and 24 bases lay in between. CDR3 length equals 17 residues. The CDR3 here is CANRPLSRGLGTDTQYF. CDR3 sequence (DNA): TGTGCCAACAGACCGCTAAGCAGGGGCCTCGGCACAGATACGCAGTATTTT.

The V gene is TRBV29-1, the J gene TRBJ1-2; D unclear. Germline V CDR1 and CDR2: SQVTM, ANQGSEA. V lost 2 bases to trimming and J lost 1 base, with 5 bases between them. The CDR3 runs 12 residues. The CDR3 is CSVETVNYGYTF. The CDR3 DNA follows: TGCAGCGTTGAAACAGTTAACTATGGCTACACCTTC.

This clonotype was seen a single time. This sequence joins TRBV7-8 and TRBJ2-1; 8 positions agree with TRBD2. The CDR3 runs 18 residues. V lost 5 bases and J lost 0; bases outside the gene matches: 12. Germline V gene lookup returns CDR1 SGHVS and CDR2 FQNEAQ. The chain's CDR3 is CASSPYQREKNSYNEQFF. CDR3 DNA: TGTGCCAGCAGCCCCTACCAGCGGGAGAAAAACTCCTACAATGAGCAGTTCTTC.

V is TRBV11-2 and J is TRBJ2-7, with 7 bases lining up with TRBD1. This CDR3 is 15 amino acids long. The V segment lost 6 bases and the J segment 12 bases; nucleotides outside the gene matches: 20. Germline values: CDR1 SGHAT, CDR2 FQNNGV. The CDR3 spells CASSVSGGSSYERYF. The CDR3 DNA follows: TGTGCCAGCAGTGTCTCAGGGGGAAGCTCCTACGAACGGTACTTC.